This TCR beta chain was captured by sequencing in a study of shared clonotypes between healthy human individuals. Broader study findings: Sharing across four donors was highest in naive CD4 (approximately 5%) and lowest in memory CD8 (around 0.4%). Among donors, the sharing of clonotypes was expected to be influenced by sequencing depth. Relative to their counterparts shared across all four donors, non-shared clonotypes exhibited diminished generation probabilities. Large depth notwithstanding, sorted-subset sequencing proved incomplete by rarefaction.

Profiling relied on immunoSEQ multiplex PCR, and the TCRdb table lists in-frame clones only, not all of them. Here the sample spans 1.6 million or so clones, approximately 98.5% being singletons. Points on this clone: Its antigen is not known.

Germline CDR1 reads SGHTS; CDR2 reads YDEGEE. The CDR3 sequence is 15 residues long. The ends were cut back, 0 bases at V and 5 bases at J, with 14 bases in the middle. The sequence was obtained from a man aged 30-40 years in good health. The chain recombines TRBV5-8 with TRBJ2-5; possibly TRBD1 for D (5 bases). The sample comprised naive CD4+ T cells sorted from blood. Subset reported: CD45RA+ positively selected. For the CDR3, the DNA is TGTGCCAGCAGCTTGGGGTTAGGGGCGGAGGAGACCCAGTACTTC. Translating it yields CASSLGLGAEETQYF.